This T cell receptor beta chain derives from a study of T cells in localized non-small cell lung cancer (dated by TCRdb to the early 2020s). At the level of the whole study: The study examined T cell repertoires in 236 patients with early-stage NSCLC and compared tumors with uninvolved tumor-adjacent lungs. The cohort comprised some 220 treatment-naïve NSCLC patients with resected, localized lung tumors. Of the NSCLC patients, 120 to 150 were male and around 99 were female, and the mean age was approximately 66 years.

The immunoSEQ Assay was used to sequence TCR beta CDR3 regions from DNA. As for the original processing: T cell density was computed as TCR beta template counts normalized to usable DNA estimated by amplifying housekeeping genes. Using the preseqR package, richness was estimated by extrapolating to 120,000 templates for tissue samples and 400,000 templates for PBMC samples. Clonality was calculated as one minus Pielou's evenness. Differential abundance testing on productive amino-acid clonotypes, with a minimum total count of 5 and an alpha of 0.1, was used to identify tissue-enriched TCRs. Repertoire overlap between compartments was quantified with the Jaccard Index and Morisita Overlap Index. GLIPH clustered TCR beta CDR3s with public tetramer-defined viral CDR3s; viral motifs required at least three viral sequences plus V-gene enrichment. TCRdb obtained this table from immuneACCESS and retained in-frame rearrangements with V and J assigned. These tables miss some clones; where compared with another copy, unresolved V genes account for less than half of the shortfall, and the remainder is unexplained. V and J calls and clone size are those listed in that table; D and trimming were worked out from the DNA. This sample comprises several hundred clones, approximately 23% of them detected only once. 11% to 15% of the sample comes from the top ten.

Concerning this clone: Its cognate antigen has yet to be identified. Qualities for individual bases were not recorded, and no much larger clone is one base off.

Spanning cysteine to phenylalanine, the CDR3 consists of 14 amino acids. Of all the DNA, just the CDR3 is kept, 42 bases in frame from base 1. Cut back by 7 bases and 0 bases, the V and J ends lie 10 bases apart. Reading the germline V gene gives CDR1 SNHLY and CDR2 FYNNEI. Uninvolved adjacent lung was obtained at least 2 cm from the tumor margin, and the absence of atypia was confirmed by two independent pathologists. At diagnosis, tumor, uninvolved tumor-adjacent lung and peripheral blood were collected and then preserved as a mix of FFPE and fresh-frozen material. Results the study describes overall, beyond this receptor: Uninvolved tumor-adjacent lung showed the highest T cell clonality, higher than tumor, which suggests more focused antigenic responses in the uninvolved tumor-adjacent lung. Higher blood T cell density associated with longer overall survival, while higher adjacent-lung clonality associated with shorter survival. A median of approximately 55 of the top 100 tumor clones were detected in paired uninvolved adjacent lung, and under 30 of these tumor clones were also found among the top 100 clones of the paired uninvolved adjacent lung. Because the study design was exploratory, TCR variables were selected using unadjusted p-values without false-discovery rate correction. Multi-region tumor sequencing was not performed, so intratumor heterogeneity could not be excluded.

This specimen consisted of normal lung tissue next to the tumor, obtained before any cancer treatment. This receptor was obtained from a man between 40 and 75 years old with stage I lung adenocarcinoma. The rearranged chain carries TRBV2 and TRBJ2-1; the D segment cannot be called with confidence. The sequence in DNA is TGTGCCAGCACTCCGGAAAGCTCCTACAATGAGCAGTTCTTC. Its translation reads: CASTPESSYNEQFF. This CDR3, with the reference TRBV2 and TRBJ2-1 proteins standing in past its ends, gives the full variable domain EPEVTQTPSHQVTQMGQEVILRCVPISNHLYFYWYRQILGQKVEFLVSFYNNEISEKSEIFDDQFSVERPDGSNFTLKIRSTKLEDSAMYFCASTPESSYNEQFFGPGTRLTVL.